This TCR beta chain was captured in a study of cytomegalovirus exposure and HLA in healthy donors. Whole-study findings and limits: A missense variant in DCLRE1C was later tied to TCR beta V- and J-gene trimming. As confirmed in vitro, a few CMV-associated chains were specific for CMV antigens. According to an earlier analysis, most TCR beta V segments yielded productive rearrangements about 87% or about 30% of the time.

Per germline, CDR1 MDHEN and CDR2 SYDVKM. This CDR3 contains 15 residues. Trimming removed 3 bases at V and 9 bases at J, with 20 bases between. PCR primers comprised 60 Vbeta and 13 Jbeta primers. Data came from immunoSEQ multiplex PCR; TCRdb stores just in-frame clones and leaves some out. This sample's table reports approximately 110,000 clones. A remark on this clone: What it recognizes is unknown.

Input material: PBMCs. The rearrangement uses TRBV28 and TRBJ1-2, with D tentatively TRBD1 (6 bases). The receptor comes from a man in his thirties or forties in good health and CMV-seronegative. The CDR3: CASSFRTGGATRYTF. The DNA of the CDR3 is TGTGCCAGCAGTTTCAGAACGGGGGGCGCAACCCGCTACACCTTC.